This T cell receptor beta chain was captured by sequencing in a study of blood T cell repertoires in COVID-19. Study-wide background: Italy, Spain and the United States were the sources of the convalescent and acute COVID-19 samples. From T cells, B-cell-depleted T cells, or PBMCs came the material, which was cDNA or gDNA.

As handled by the study authors: Amplification with reference gene primers provided the estimates of nucleated cell counts. Method: immunoSEQ multiplex PCR; TCRdb's copy keeps in-frame clones and lacks some. Clone size and V and J calls were adopted from that table, with D and trimming inferred from the DNA. The sample yields under 200,000 clones, 83% seen once. This clone appeared once. CDR3 size: 15 residues. Trimming removed 4 bases from V and 5 bases from J; junction bases left unmatched: 8. The germline V gene has CDR1 LGHNA and CDR2 YNFKEQ. Sequenced input: peripheral blood. The chain recombines TRBV4-2 with TRBJ2-1; TRBD2 agrees at 7 bases. This clonotype originated in a human donor in a cohort sampled during active COVID-19. CDR3 coding DNA: TGTGCCAGCAGCCTCTACGCGGGGGTAAACAATGAGCAGTTCTTC. Amino acid sequence: CASSLYAGVNNEQFF.